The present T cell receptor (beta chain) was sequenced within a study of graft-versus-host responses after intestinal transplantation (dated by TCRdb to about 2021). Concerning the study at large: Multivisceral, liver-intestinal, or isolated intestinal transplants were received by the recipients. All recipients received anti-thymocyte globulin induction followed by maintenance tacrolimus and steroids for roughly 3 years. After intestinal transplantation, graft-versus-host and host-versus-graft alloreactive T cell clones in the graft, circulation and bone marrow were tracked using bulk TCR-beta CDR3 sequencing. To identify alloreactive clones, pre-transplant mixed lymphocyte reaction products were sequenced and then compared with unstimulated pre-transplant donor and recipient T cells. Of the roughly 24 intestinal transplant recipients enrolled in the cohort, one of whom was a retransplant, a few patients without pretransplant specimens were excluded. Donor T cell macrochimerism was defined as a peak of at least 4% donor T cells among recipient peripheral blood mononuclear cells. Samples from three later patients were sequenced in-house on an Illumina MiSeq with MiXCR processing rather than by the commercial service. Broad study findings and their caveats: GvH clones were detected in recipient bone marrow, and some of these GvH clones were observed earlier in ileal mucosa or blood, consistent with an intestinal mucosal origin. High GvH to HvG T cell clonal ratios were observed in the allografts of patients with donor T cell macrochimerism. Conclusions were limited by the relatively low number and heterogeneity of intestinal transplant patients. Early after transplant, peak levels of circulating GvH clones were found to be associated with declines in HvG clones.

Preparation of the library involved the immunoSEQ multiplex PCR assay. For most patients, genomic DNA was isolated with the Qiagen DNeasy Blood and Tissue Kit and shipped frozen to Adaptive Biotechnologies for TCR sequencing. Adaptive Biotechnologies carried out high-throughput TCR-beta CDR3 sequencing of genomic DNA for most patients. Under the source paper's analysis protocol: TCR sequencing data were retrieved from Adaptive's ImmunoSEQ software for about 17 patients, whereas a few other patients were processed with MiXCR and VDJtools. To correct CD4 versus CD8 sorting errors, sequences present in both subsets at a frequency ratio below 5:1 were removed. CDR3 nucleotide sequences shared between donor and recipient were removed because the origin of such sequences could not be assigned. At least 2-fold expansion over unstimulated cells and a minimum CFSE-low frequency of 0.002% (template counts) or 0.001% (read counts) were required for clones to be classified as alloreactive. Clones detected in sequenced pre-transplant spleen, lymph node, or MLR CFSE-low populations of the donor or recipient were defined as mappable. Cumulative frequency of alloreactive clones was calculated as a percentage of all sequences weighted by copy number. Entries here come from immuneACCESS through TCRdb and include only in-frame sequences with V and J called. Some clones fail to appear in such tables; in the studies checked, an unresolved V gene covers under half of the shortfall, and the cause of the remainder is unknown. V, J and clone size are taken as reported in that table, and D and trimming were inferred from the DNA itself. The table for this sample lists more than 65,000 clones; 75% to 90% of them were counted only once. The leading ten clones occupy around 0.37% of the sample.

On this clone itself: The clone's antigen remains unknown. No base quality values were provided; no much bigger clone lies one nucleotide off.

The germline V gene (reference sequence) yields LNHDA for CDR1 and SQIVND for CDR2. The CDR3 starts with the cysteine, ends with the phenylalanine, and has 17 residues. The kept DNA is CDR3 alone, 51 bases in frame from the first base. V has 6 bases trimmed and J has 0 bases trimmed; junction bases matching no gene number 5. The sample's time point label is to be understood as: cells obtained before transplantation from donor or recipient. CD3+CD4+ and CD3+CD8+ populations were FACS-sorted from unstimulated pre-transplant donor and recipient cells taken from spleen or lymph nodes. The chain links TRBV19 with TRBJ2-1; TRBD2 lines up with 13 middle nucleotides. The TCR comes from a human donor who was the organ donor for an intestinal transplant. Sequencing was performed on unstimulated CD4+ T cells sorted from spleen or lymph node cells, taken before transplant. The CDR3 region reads CASSLGLAGNSYNEQFF. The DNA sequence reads TGTGCCAGTAGCCTGGGACTAGCGGGGAACTCCTACAATGAGCAGTTCTTC.